This T cell receptor beta chain was sequenced for a study of T cells in Graves' hyperthyroidism and ophthalmopathy. The CDR3 consists of 13 residues. Per germline, CDR1 SGDLS and CDR2 YYNGEE. The ends were cut back, 0 bases at V and 1 base at J, with 4 bases in the middle. Amplified regions were TCR beta CDR3 sequences from RNA transcripts. TCR CDR3 underwent first-round RT-PCR with the HTBI primer set. Using its own MiXCR run on the multiplex PCR reads, TCRdb lists one record per CDR3 protein. The sample comprises 92,000 or so distinct CDR3 sequences, over 50% of which are singletons, and roughly 26% rests with the top ten. PBMCs were collected from an approximately 9.3 ml volume of fresh peripheral blood.

This chain links TRBV9 with TRBJ1-1; the D is unclear. The sequenced material came from blood. The sequence came from a woman aged 40 to 49 with Graves' hyperthyroidism. CDR3 in DNA: TGTGCCAGCAGCGTAGTCCCGAACACTGAAGCTTTCTTT. The encoded protein is CASSVVPNTEAFF.